These 32 T cell receptor beta chains came from one sample sequenced in a study of healthy donors' naive CD4 and CD8 T cells. Each TCR library used roughly 0.45 ug of total RNA and a linear amplification protocol. One entry per CDR3 protein results from TCRdb running MiXCR on the reads. The profile shows about 180,000 distinct CDR3 sequences, about 70% of them singletons. The sequencing sample was made of naive CD4+ and CD8+ T cells sorted from blood, pooled from several donors. The receptors stem from a pool of human donors in good health; the sample pools cells from several healthy donors.

The rearrangement links TRBV14 to TRBJ2-7, with 8 bases that match TRBD2. V gave up 3 bases and J gave up 10 bases; unmatched junction bases: 14. The CDR3 is made up of 15 amino acids. In germline, CDR1 is SGHDN, CDR2 FVKESK. The CDR3 DNA sequence: TGTGCCAGCAGCCATTCAAAGCGGGGGCCACATGAACAGTACTTC. Amino acid sequence: CASSHSKRGPHEQYF.

The rearrangement joins TRBV6-6 to TRBJ2-7; TRBD2 aligns across 8 bases. This CDR3 spans 16 amino acids. The V gene end was trimmed by 2 bases and the J gene end by 3 bases; junction bases not matched to a gene: 9. Germline CDR1 and CDR2: MNHNY and SVGAGI (reference sequence). DNA for the CDR3: TGTGCCAGCAGTTACGCCTCGAGCGGGAGTATCTACGAGCAGTACTTC. Translation gives CASSYASSGSIYEQYF.

The chain couples TRBV19 to TRBJ1-2, with D perhaps matching TRBD1 (5 bases). Germline loops: CDR1 LNHDA, CDR2 SQIVND (reference sequence). CDR3 size: 13 residues. V was trimmed by 4 bases and J by 2 bases, leaving 8 bases between them. The CDR3 loop reads CASSSRENYGYTF. CDR3 DNA: TGTGCCAGTAGTAGCAGGGAGAACTATGGCTACACCTTC.

The chain is built from TRBV28 and TRBJ2-1, with 9 positions matching TRBD2. The trim removed 6 bases at V and 8 bases at J, leaving 8 bases unmatched. This CDR3 has 14 residues. Germline values: CDR1 MDHEN, CDR2 SYDVKM. This CDR3 reads CASRNGGGRDEQFF. The CDR3 DNA reads TGTGCCAGCAGGAACGGGGGCGGGAGGGATGAGCAGTTCTTC.

This chain links TRBV29-1 with TRBJ2-3; 9 nucleotides align to TRBD2. V trimming: 1 base; J trimming: 6 bases; junction bases outside the gene matches: 11. The CDR3 sequence is 16 residues long. Germline CDR1 SQVTM, CDR2 ANQGSEA. CDR3 region: CSVEVGVAGVFDTQYF. CDR3 nucleotide sequence: TGCAGCGTTGAAGTGGGGGTAGCGGGAGTGTTTGATACGCAGTATTTT.

The chain is built from TRBV29-1 and TRBJ1-2, with 7 bases identical to TRBD1. After removal of 3 bases from V and 2 bases from J, the junction contained 6 bases not matched to a gene. The V gene's germline CDR1 is SQVTM and CDR2 ANQGSEA. The CDR3 consists of 14 residues. The CDR3 sequence: CSVERGLANYGYTF. CDR3 DNA: TGCAGCGTTGAGAGGGGGCTCGCGAACTATGGCTACACCTTC.

This clonotype showed up just a few times. CDR3 loop: CASSYGSGTSSPLHF. In DNA, the CDR3 is TGTGCCAGCAGTTACGGCAGTGGGACGAGTTCACCCCTCCACTTT. V and J are TRBV6-5 and TRBJ1-6; D possibly corresponds to TRBD1 (5 bases). Germline values: CDR1 MNHEY, CDR2 SVGAGI. V gave up 2 bases and J gave up 9 bases, with 14 bases separating them. The CDR3 is 15 residues long.

This clonotype was recorded a few times. The J gene is TRBJ2-1, the V gene TRBV12-3 or TRBV12-4; D ambiguous. The V and J ends lost 3 bases and 0 bases respectively, with 9 bases between them. This CDR3 has 15 residues. CDR3 sequence reads: CASSLRRSSYNEQFF. CDR3 sequence (DNA): TGTGCCAGCAGTTTGAGGCGGAGCTCCTACAATGAGCAGTTCTTC.

J is TRBJ1-2 and V is TRBV27; tentative D call: TRBD1 (6 bases). V lost 5 bases and J 8 bases, leaving 21 bases between the germline ends. CDR1 and CDR2 from the germline V gene are MNHEY and SMNVEV (reference sequence). This CDR3 spans 15 amino acids. CDR3 sequence reads: CASSPPSGGARGYTF. The DNA of the CDR3 is TGTGCCAGCAGTCCACCCTCTGGGGGCGCGAGAGGCTACACCTTC.

The chain carries TRBV5-5 and TRBJ2-7; 7 nucleotides match TRBD2. Germline CDR1 SGHKS, CDR2 YYEKEE (reference sequence). The V segment lost 5 bases and the J segment 4 bases; nucleotides outside the gene matches: 12. CDR3 size: 15 residues. This chain's CDR3 is CASSSQGSGPYEQYF. The CDR3 DNA reads TGTGCCAGCAGTTCACAAGGTAGCGGGCCGTACGAGCAGTACTTC.

The chain combines TRBV29-1 with TRBJ2-1, with D unresolved. Germline CDR1 and CDR2: SQVTM and ANQGSEA. The CDR3 extends over 14 amino acids. Trimming left V 2 bases short and J 0 bases short, with 8 bases between. The CDR3, as DNA: TGCAGCGTTGAATGGGCGAGCTCCTACAATGAGCAGTTCTTC. This gives the protein CSVEWASSYNEQFF.

The chain has TRBV6-2 or TRBV6-3 and TRBJ2-3; weak D call: TRBD1 (7 bases). CDR3 size: 15 residues. The germline V and J ends were trimmed by 6 bases and 2 bases, with 15 bases remaining between them. Germline V gene data show CDR1 as MNHEY and CDR2 as SVGEGT. The CDR3 DNA follows: TGTGCCAGCAGGGAGGGACAGCAAAACACAGATACGCAGTATTTT. This codes for CASREGQQNTDTQYF.

The chain employs TRBV5-1 and TRBJ2-7, with 8 bases identical to TRBD1. J lost 7 bases, V lost 0 bases, and 6 bases had no gene match. This CDR3 comprises 14 residues. CDR1 is SGHRS, CDR2 YFSETQ, per germline. CDR3 DNA sequence: TGCGCCAGCAGCTTGGGTCAGGGGGCGAGGGAGCAGTACTTC. Translating gives CASSLGQGAREQYF.

The V call is TRBV5-1, the J call TRBJ1-4; D perhaps matches TRBD1 (6 bases). V shed 4 bases and J shed 7 bases, with 14 bases lying between them. Germline values: CDR1 SGHRS, CDR2 YFSETQ. The CDR3 loop spans 14 amino acids. The CDR3 nucleotides are TGCGCCAGCAGCCCCGACGGGGGGCGTGAAAAACTGTTTTTT. This sequence encodes CASSPDGGREKLFF.

The chain combines TRBV20-1 with TRBJ2-1; possible D gene TRBD2, 5 bases. The CDR3 is 12 amino acids. Germline-derived CDR1 and CDR2 are DFQATT and SNEGSKA (reference sequence). V dropped 2 bases and J dropped 8 bases, with 10 bases sitting between them. Here the CDR3 reads CSARRFGDEQFF. Written as DNA, the CDR3 is TGCAGTGCTAGAAGGTTCGGGGATGAGCAGTTCTTC.

This clonotype occurred a few times. This sequence joins TRBV15 and TRBJ1-2; no reliable D call. The CDR3 is made up of 14 amino acids. V lost 5 bases and J lost 5, with 15 bases in between. Germline V gives CDR1 LNHNV, CDR2 YYDKDF (reference sequence). CDR3 in amino acids: CATSYYPGRYGYTF. CDR3 coding DNA: TGTGCCACCAGCTACTATCCGGGGAGGTATGGCTACACCTTC.

This sequence joins TRBV6-5 and TRBJ2-5; D not resolved. CDR3 length: 14 amino acids. V lost 5 bases to trimming and J lost 0 bases, with 10 bases between them. Looked up from germline, CDR1 is MNHEY and CDR2 is SVGAGI. The CDR3, as DNA: TGTGCCAGCAGTCCGACATGGAACCAAGAGACCCAGTACTTC. Encoded protein: CASSPTWNQETQYF.

There are a few counts of this clonotype. V usage is TRBV2 and J usage is TRBJ1-2; TRBD1 might be the D (5 bases). This CDR3 is built from 12 residues. Germline lookup yields CDR1 SNHLY and CDR2 FYNNEI. Between the trimmed V and J ends, which lost 7 bases and 4 bases, there was a span of 10 bases. The CDR3 sequence: CASKGDLYGYTF. The CDR3, as DNA: TGTGCCAGCAAAGGGGACCTCTATGGCTACACCTTC.

This clonotype was detected only a few times. The rearrangement uses TRBV6-1 and TRBJ1-6, with D hard to call. Germline V CDR1 and CDR2: MNHNS, SASEGT. The CDR3 has 15 amino acids. The V and J ends lost 6 bases and 9 bases respectively, with 18 bases between them. CDR3 sequence: CASSRAQESGSPLHF. DNA for the CDR3: TGTGCCAGCAGCCGGGCCCAGGAATCCGGTTCACCCCTCCACTTT.

The J gene is TRBJ1-2, the V gene TRBV5-5; 7 bases are a match to TRBD1. With 6 bases clipped from V and 6 bases from J, the junction kept 8 bases outside the gene matches. The CDR3 spans 13 residues. Germline V gives CDR1 SGHKS, CDR2 YYEKEE (reference sequence). The CDR3 nucleotides are TGTGCCAGCACCCAATCCACAGGGGATGGCTACACCTTC. It is translated as CASTQSTGDGYTF.

The chain uses TRBV29-1 and TRBJ1-1; D is ambiguous. From germline, CDR1 is SQVTM and CDR2 ANQGSEA. This CDR3 comprises 12 residues. Trimming cost V 1 base and J 5 bases, with 8 bases left between them. CDR3 nucleotides: TGCAGCGTTGAAGGCCGGAAGACTGAAGCTTTCTTT. As protein: CSVEGRKTEAFF.

The rearrangement uses TRBV6-5 and TRBJ1-1; a possible D gene is TRBD1 (6 bases). V shed 6 bases and J shed 6 bases, with 14 bases lying between them. Germline V gene data show CDR1 as MNHEY and CDR2 as SVGAGI. CDR3 length: 13 residues. CDR3 region: CASSSDRMAEAFF. The CDR3 nucleotides are TGTGCCAGCAGCTCCGACAGGATGGCTGAAGCTTTCTTT.

V usage is TRBV19 and J usage is TRBJ1-6; 7 bases match TRBD1. With 7 bases clipped from V and 8 bases from J, the junction kept 2 bases outside the gene matches. Germline lookup yields CDR1 LNHDA and CDR2 SQIVND (reference sequence). This CDR3 is built from 12 residues. This chain's CDR3 is CASNQGDSPLHF. The DNA for the CDR3 is TGTGCCAGTAACCAGGGGGATTCACCCCTCCACTTT.

In its sample, this clonotype was seen a few times. This rearrangement joins TRBV19 to TRBJ2-7; possible D gene TRBD2, 5 bases. The CDR3 contains 12 residues. The V end was cut by 3 bases, the J end by 6 bases, with 9 bases between. Germline V CDR1 and CDR2: LNHDA, SQIVND (reference sequence). CDR3 sequence reads: CASSIPRGEQYF. DNA for the CDR3: TGTGCCAGTAGTATCCCCCGGGGCGAGCAGTACTTC.

The CDR3 nucleotides are TGCAGCGTTCCGGGACTAGCGGGAGGTACGCATGAGCAGTTCTTC. This sequence encodes CSVPGLAGGTHEQFF. The chain has TRBV29-1 and TRBJ2-1, with TRBD2 matching 15 bases. The trim removed 5 bases at V and 8 bases at J, leaving 7 bases unmatched. The CDR3 loop spans 15 amino acids. CDR1 and CDR2 (germline): SQVTM, ANQGSEA.

The gene calls are TRBV2 and TRBJ2-1; D is undetermined. The CDR3 length is 11 residues. Looked up from germline, CDR1 is SNHLY and CDR2 is FYNNEI. Trimming left V 4 bases short and J 5 bases short, with 3 bases between. The CDR3 sequence: CASSGDNEQFF. CDR3 in DNA: TGTGCCAGCAGTGGAGACAATGAGCAGTTCTTC.

The chain joins TRBV29-1 to TRBJ2-3, with 8 bases fitting TRBD2. With 7 bases clipped from V and 5 bases from J, the junction kept 8 bases outside the gene matches. The germline CDR1 and CDR2 sequences are SQVTM and ANQGSEA. The CDR3 contains 13 residues. The CDR3 loop reads CSAAGGRLDTQYF. The CDR3 DNA sequence: TGCAGCGCCGCCGGCGGGAGGCTAGATACGCAGTATTTT.

This clonotype was seen only once. V and J are TRBV29-1 and TRBJ1-2, with D tentatively TRBD1 (5 bases). Germline CDR1 and CDR2: SQVTM and ANQGSEA. The CDR3 loop spans 13 amino acids. The V end was cut by 6 bases, the J end by 4 bases, with 15 bases between. The CDR3 coding sequence is TGCAGCGTCCCGGGGACGGACCCCTATGGCTACACCTTC. Encoded protein: CSVPGTDPYGYTF.

V gene TRBV20-1 combines with J gene TRBJ2-7; D is undetermined. The V end was cut by 0 bases, the J end by 0 bases, with 9 bases between. The CDR3 sequence is 14 residues long. Per the germline V gene, CDR1 is DFQATT and CDR2 is SNEGSKA (reference sequence). CDR3: CSARDEASSYEQYF. The CDR3 nucleotides read TGCAGTGCTAGAGATGAGGCCAGCTCCTACGAGCAGTACTTC.

This clonotype was seen once. V is TRBV29-1 and J is TRBJ2-7, with 7 bases fitting TRBD2. The CDR3 sequence is 14 residues long. Germline-derived CDR1 and CDR2 are SQVTM and ANQGSEA. After removal of 3 bases from V and 3 bases from J, the junction contained 8 bases not matched to a gene. Written as DNA, the CDR3 is TGCAGCGTTGAGGGCGGGAGTGGAGGCTACGAGCAGTACTTC. Amino acids: CSVEGGSGGYEQYF.

The chain combines TRBV12-3 or TRBV12-4 with TRBJ2-3; D call uncertain. The CDR3 has 13 amino acids. V lost 1 base and J lost 6, with 8 bases in between. CDR3 DNA sequence: TGTGCCAGCAGTTTAGAGGTCCTTGATACGCAGTATTTT. The encoded protein is CASSLEVLDTQYF.

The chain carries TRBV29-1 and TRBJ1-4; 8 nucleotides match TRBD1. The CDR3 is made up of 15 amino acids. V trimming: 7 bases; J trimming: 5 bases; junction bases outside the gene matches: 12. CDR1 and CDR2 (germline): SQVTM, ANQGSEA. In DNA, the CDR3 is TGCAGCGCCGCGGCCTCCCAGGGGGCCAATGAAAAACTGTTTTTT. Translation: CSAAASQGANEKLFF.